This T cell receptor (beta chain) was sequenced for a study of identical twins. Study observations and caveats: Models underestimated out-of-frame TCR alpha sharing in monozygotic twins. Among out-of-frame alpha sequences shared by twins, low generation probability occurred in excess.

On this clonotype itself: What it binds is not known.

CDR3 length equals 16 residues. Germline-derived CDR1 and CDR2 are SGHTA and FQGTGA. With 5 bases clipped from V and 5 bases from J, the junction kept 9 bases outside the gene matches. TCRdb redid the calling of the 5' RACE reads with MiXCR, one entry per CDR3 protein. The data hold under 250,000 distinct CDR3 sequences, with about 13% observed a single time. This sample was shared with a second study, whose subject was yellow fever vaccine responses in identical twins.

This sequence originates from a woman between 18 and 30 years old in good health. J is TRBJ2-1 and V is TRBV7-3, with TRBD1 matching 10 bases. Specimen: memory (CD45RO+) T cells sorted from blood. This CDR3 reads CASSQYGTGVDNEQFF. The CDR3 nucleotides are TGTGCCAGCAGCCAGTATGGGACAGGGGTAGACAATGAGCAGTTCTTC.